A selection of T cell receptor beta chains follows, all from one sample in a study of identical twins. TCRdb used MiXCR to reprocess the 5' RACE reads, holding one entry per CDR3 protein. The table includes about 340,000 distinct CDR3 sequences, around 12% detected once. The same specimen was also included in a second study, on yellow fever vaccine responses in identical twins.

What was sequenced was CD8+ T cells sorted from blood. The receptors were gathered from a young woman in good health. The CDR3 runs from the conserved cysteine through the conserved F or W. The D gene is left open where the match is weak. Size is stated for part of the rows, as once, few or many counts, or as a class when the clone is expanded.

j_call d_call v_call cdr3_length clone_size cdr3_aa cdr3_nt
TRBJ1-1 - TRBV4-1 12 - CASSHRGGEAFF TGCGCCAGCAGCCACCGGGGTGGTGAAGCTTTCTTT
TRBJ2-7 - TRBV11-2 15 - CASSQEQGFSYEQYF TGTGCCAGCAGCCAAGAACAGGGATTTTCCTACGAGCAGTACTTC
TRBJ1-1 - TRBV28 12 - CASSLIWPQAFF TGTGCCAGCAGTTTAATCTGGCCCCAAGCTTTCTTT
TRBJ2-1 - TRBV24-1 14 - CATSDRGRYNEQFF TGTGCCACCAGTGACCGAGGACGGTACAATGAGCAGTTCTTC
TRBJ2-1 TRBD2 TRBV28 15 - CASSSTSGAPPEQFF TGTGCCAGCAGTTCGACTAGCGGCGCACCCCCTGAGCAGTTCTTC
TRBJ2-5 - TRBV7-8 14 - CASSKRGYQETQYF TGTGCCAGCAGCAAACGGGGTTACCAAGAGACCCAGTACTTC
TRBJ1-2 - TRBV11-2 15 once CASSLAPGALYGYTF TGTGCCAGCAGCTTAGCCCCTGGGGCATTATATGGCTACACCTTC
TRBJ1-6 - TRBV7-9 15 - CASSLVGVISSPLHF TGTGCCAGCAGCTTAGTCGGGGTCATTAGTTCACCCCTCCACTTT
TRBJ2-2 TRBD1 TRBV6-1 16 - CATSGQPRLNTGELFF TGTGCCACCTCGGGACAGCCCCGATTGAACACCGGGGAGCTGTTTTTT
TRBJ1-2 TRBD1 TRBV7-9 15 few CASSLGTGGNYGYTF TGTGCCAGCAGCTTAGGGACAGGGGGAAACTATGGCTACACCTTC
TRBJ2-5 TRBD2 TRBV5-1 15 - CASSDLAAYQETQYF TGCGCCAGCAGCGATCTAGCGGCGTACCAAGAGACCCAGTACTTC
TRBJ2-5 - TRBV12-3/TRBV12-4 15 many CASSLAVGIQETQYF TGTGCCAGCAGTTTAGCGGTCGGAATCCAAGAGACCCAGTACTTC
TRBJ2-1 TRBD2 TRBV9 16 - CASSASGLAPYNEQFF TGTGCCAGCAGCGCTTCGGGACTAGCGCCGTACAATGAGCAGTTCTTC
TRBJ2-7 - TRBV14 17 few CASSQARGQGRDYEQYF TGTGCCAGCAGCCAAGCCCGAGGGCAGGGGAGGGACTACGAGCAGTACTTC
TRBJ2-5 - TRBV7-6 11 - CASSPGVTQYF TGTGCCAGCAGCCCAGGGGTGACCCAGTACTTC
TRBJ1-1 - TRBV27 14 few CASSIRTGGTEAFF TGTGCCAGCAGTATAAGGACCGGGGGCACTGAAGCTTTCTTT
TRBJ1-6 - TRBV21-1 15 few CASSKDRGQNSPLHF TGTGCCAGCAGCAAAGACAGGGGTCAAAATTCACCCCTCCACTTT
TRBJ2-7 - TRBV4-1 15 - CASSQAAGPIYEQYF TGCGCCAGCAGCCAAGCGGCTGGCCCTATCTACGAGCAGTACTTC
TRBJ2-5 - TRBV6-6 13 many CASSYSESETQYF TGTGCCAGCAGTTACTCGGAAAGTGAGACCCAGTACTTC
TRBJ2-3 TRBD2 TRBV5-6 16 - CASSLAEREGRDTQYF TGTGCCAGCAGCTTGGCCGAGCGGGAGGGCCGAGATACGCAGTATTTT
TRBJ2-3 TRBD2 TRBV12-3/TRBV12-4 15 - CASSQLAGEVDTQYF TGTGCCAGCAGCCAACTAGCGGGAGAGGTAGATACGCAGTATTTT
TRBJ2-1 TRBD2 TRBV5-5 15 - CASSYRTSLNDEQFF TGTGCCAGCAGCTACCGGACTAGCCTCAATGATGAGCAGTTCTTC
TRBJ2-7 TRBD2 TRBV2 15 many CATLLAGSPSYEQYF TGTGCTACCCTCCTAGCGGGATCGCCCTCCTACGAGCAGTACTTC
TRBJ1-1 - TRBV15 13 few CATSNRTHTEAFF TGTGCCACCAGCAATCGGACCCACACTGAAGCTTTCTTT
TRBJ2-1 - TRBV28 16 few CASSWARSVVQDEQFF TGTGCCAGCAGTTGGGCTAGATCGGTCGTTCAGGATGAGCAGTTCTTC
TRBJ2-1 TRBD2 TRBV2 14 - CASRASGVGNEQFF TGTGCCAGCAGGGCTAGCGGGGTTGGCAATGAGCAGTTCTTC
TRBJ2-1 TRBD2 TRBV15 15 few CATKDRGLAYNEQFF TGTGCCACCAAGGATCGGGGACTAGCCTACAATGAGCAGTTCTTC
TRBJ2-5 - TRBV2 13 few CASMGRPQETQYF TGTGCCAGCATGGGCCGCCCGCAAGAGACCCAGTACTTC
TRBJ1-1 - TRBV9 14 - CASSVIVMNTEAFF TGTGCCAGCAGCGTGATAGTCATGAACACTGAAGCTTTCTTT
TRBJ2-2 TRBD1 TRBV5-1 15 many CASSHRQGATGELFF TGCGCCAGCAGCCATAGACAGGGGGCGACCGGGGAGCTGTTTTTT
TRBJ2-7 - TRBV12-3/TRBV12-4 14 few CASSLGSVAYEQYF TGTGCCAGCAGTTTAGGGTCAGTGGCCTACGAGCAGTACTTC
TRBJ2-5 - TRBV29-1 15 many CSVEEGGGELGTQYF TGCAGCGTTGAAGAAGGTGGGGGAGAGCTTGGGACCCAGTACTTC
TRBJ2-1 TRBD2 TRBV7-7 15 - CASSRSGGTYNEQFF TGTGCCAGCAGCCGAAGCGGGGGAACATACAATGAGCAGTTCTTC
TRBJ2-3 TRBD2 TRBV12-3/TRBV12-4 16 few CASRPGLAVSTDTQYF TGTGCCAGCAGACCGGGACTAGCGGTTAGCACAGATACGCAGTATTTT
TRBJ2-3 TRBD2 TRBV5-1 17 - CASRKGTSGGRTDTQYF TGCGCCAGCAGAAAGGGGACTAGCGGGGGGCGCACAGATACGCAGTATTTT
TRBJ2-1 TRBD2 TRBV7-6 17 many CASSLDSGGGSVGEQFF TGTGCCAGCAGCTTAGACTCGGGAGGGGGAAGTGTTGGTGAGCAGTTCTTC
TRBJ2-7 - TRBV2 14 - CASRGGGRNVEQYF TGTGCCAGCAGGGGGGGCGGGAGAAACGTCGAGCAGTACTTC
TRBJ2-7 - TRBV27 17 - CASSLSFGAWQNYEQYF TGTGCCAGCAGTTTATCTTTCGGGGCTTGGCAGAATTACGAGCAGTACTTC
TRBJ2-2 - TRBV7-7 14 few CASSLEVSSGELFF TGTGCCAGCAGTTTAGAAGTTTCTTCCGGGGAGCTGTTTTTT
TRBJ2-7 TRBD2 TRBV12-3/TRBV12-4 15 - CASSASSGGPYEQYF TGTGCCAGCAGTGCCTCTAGCGGGGGTCCCTACGAGCAGTACTTC
TRBJ2-3 TRBD2 TRBV27 14 - CASSCCGSRGWQYF TGTGCCAGCAGTTGTTGCGGGAGCCGGGGGTGGCAGTATTTT
TRBJ2-3 - TRBV12-3/TRBV12-4 15 many CASSLTSGGTDTQYF TGTGCCAGCAGTTTAACCTCCGGCGGCACAGATACGCAGTATTTT
TRBJ1-6 - TRBV2 16 - CASSNGLGPYNSPLHF TGTGCCAGCAGCAACGGACTGGGCCCTTATAATTCACCCCTCCACTTT
TRBJ2-2 - TRBV6-5 15 few CASSYVAANTGELFF TGTGCCAGCAGTTACGTGGCCGCAAACACCGGGGAGCTGTTTTTT
TRBJ2-5 TRBD2 TRBV4-1 17 - CASSQDRRGGPQETQYF TGCGCCAGCAGCCAAGATCGGCGGGGGGGCCCCCAGGAGACCCAGTACTTC
TRBJ1-5 - TRBV10-3 16 few CAISEFAGQVNQPQHF TGTGCCATCAGTGAGTTTGCGGGACAAGTCAATCAGCCCCAGCATTTT
TRBJ2-1 TRBD2 TRBV6-4 15 - CASSEVSGSNHEQFF TGTGCCAGCAGTGAGGTCAGCGGGAGTAACCATGAGCAGTTCTTC
TRBJ2-3 - TRBV7-3 14 many CASSLGASTDTQYF TGTGCCAGCAGCTTAGGGGCATCCACAGATACGCAGTATTTT
TRBJ2-5 TRBD1 TRBV4-1 16 many CASSQVHRDSQETQYF TGCGCCAGCAGCCAAGTCCATAGGGACAGTCAAGAGACCCAGTACTTC
TRBJ2-7 TRBD2 TRBV6-2/TRBV6-3 16 - CASSYSKASGAYEQYF TGTGCCAGCAGTTACTCGAAGGCTAGCGGGGCCTACGAGCAGTACTTC
TRBJ2-1 TRBD2 TRBV12-3/TRBV12-4 14 - CASSLTLANNEQFF TGTGCCAGCAGTTTAACACTAGCGAATAATGAGCAGTTCTTC
TRBJ2-5 TRBD1 TRBV27 15 - CASSPGTGRRETQYF TGTGCCAGCAGTCCCGGGACAGGGCGACGAGAGACCCAGTACTTC
TRBJ2-3 - TRBV9 15 - CASSERLGETDTQYF TGTGCCAGCAGCGAACGTCTAGGGGAAACAGATACGCAGTATTTT
TRBJ2-5 - TRBV18 14 few CASSPGRLEETQYF TGTGCCAGCTCACCGGGGAGGTTAGAAGAGACCCAGTACTTC
TRBJ2-3 TRBD2 TRBV5-1 14 - CASSLVDGGDTQYF TGCGCCAGCAGCTTGGTTGACGGGGGGGATACGCAGTATTTT
TRBJ2-5 - TRBV4-2 15 - CASSQEGGSSETQYF TGTGCCAGCAGCCAAGAGGGGGGTAGCTCAGAGACCCAGTACTTC
TRBJ1-1 - TRBV6-5 13 - CASSYRGGTEAFF TGTGCCAGCAGTTACAGGGGTGGAACTGAAGCTTTCTTT